The 11 T cell receptor beta chains below come from one sample, sequenced in a study of Ad26.COV2.S vaccination and SARS-CoV-2 variants. Assay: immunoSEQ multiplex PCR; the TCRdb copy retains only in-frame clones and omits some. In the table there are hundreds of thousands of clones, approximately 86% of which are singletons. The sample's treatment: around 19 received Ad26.COV2.S at low or high dose, single or two shots; 5 received placebo; per-sample allocation not given. The investigators took samples on day 63 after the first vaccine or placebo injection. The sequencing here drew on peripheral blood, taken in a trial of Ad26.COV2.S vaccine versus placebo. These receptors all stem from a person between 18 and 65 years old who received the Ad26.COV2.S COVID-19 vaccine or a placebo.

V gene TRBV30 combines with J gene TRBJ2-3; TRBD1 might be the D (5 bases). The V gene's germline CDR1 is GTSNPN and CDR2 SVGIG (reference sequence). The CDR3 has 14 amino acids. The V end was cut by 4 bases, the J end by 2 bases, with 13 bases between. The CDR3 sequence: CAWNRGYSTDTQYF. The DNA for the CDR3 is TGTGCCTGGAATAGGGGATATTCCACAGATACGCAGTATTTT. Together with reference TRBV30 and TRBJ2-3, the CDR3 gives the full variable domain: SQTIHQWPATLVQPVGSPLSLECTVEGTSNPNLYWYRQAAGRGLQLLFYSVGIGQISSEVPQNLSASRPQDRQFILSSKKLLLSDSGFYLCAWNRGYSTDTQYFGPGTRLTVL.

This clone was detected a few times. This sequence joins TRBV2 and TRBJ2-7; D possibly matches TRBD1 or TRBD2 (5 bases each). The CDR3 has 13 residues. Trimming stripped 4 bases from V and 2 bases from J, with 9 bases between. CDR1 is SNHLY and CDR2 is FYNNEI in the germline V gene. The CDR3 loop is CASSGDGPYEQYF. The CDR3 DNA reads TGTGCCAGCAGTGGGGACGGCCCCTACGAGCAGTACTTC. The whole variable domain, filled in from reference TRBV2 and TRBJ2-7, reads EPEVTQTPSHQVTQMGQEVILRCVPISNHLYFYWYRQILGQKVEFLVSFYNNEISEKSEIFDDQFSVERPDGSNFTLKIRSTKLEDSAMYFCASSGDGPYEQYFGPGTRLTVT.

V usage is TRBV3-1 (or the pseudogene TRBV3-2) and J usage is TRBJ2-5, with 8 bases fitting TRBD2. The germline gives CDR1 LGHDT, CDR2 YNNKEL (reference sequence). With V trimmed by 2 bases and J by 4 bases, 6 bases remained unmatched. The CDR3 runs 15 residues. CDR3 nucleotides: TGTGCCAGCAGCCAAAACGGGGGGGCCGGAGAGACCCAGTACTTC. This sequence encodes CASSQNGGAGETQYF.

Points on this clone: This CDR3 is also generated by other DNA sequences in the sample. This rearrangement joins TRBV27 to TRBJ1-5; D gene uncertain. The CDR3 extends over 13 amino acids. Between the trimmed V and J ends, which lost 3 bases and 2 bases, there was a span of 5 bases. CDR1 is MNHEY, CDR2 SMNVEV, per germline (reference sequence). The CDR3 loop is CASSFGGNQPQHF. As DNA, the CDR3 is TGTGCCAGCAGTTTTGGGGGCAATCAGCCCCAGCATTTT.

V gene TRBV7-2 combines with J gene TRBJ2-6; D unresolved. The CDR3 has 16 amino acids. The V and J ends lost 2 bases and 0 bases respectively, with 8 bases between them. The germline CDR1 and CDR2 sequences are SGHTA and FQGNSA. The CDR3 DNA sequence: TGTGCCAGCAGCTTAACAGTTAGCTCTGGGGCCAACGTCCTGACTTTC. It specifies CASSLTVSSGANVLTF.

The chain uses TRBV5-1 and TRBJ1-1; TRBD1 might be the D (5 bases). V was pared by 0 bases and J by 4 bases, with 10 bases between. This CDR3 comprises 14 residues. The germline V gene encodes CDR1 SGHRS and CDR2 YFSETQ. The CDR3 region is CASSLGDELTEAFF. The DNA of the CDR3 is TGCGCCAGCAGCTTGGGGGACGAACTCACTGAAGCTTTCTTT.

The rearrangement links TRBV7-8 to TRBJ1-5; TRBD1 might be the D (6 bases). Trimming stripped 3 bases from V and 0 bases from J, with 12 bases between. This CDR3 is 16 amino acids long. Germline V CDR1 and CDR2: SGHVS, FQNEAQ. The CDR3 DNA follows: TGTGCCAGCAGCTTGCACAGGGAGGATAGCAATCAGCCCCAGCATTTT. It yields the protein CASSLHREDSNQPQHF.

The V call is TRBV9, the J call TRBJ2-3, with 10 bases lining up with TRBD2. The CDR3 loop spans 16 amino acids. The germline V gene has CDR1 SGDLS and CDR2 YYNGEE. V shed 0 bases, J shed 5 bases, and the junction held 6 bases outside the gene matches. CDR3 coding DNA: TGTGCCAGCAGCGTAGCTAGCGGGGGACTTCTAGATACGCAGTATTTT. Protein product: CASSVASGGLLDTQYF.

V and J are TRBV4-3 and TRBJ1-4; TRBD1 is a possible D gene (5 bases). V lost 3 bases and J lost 1, with 27 bases in between. CDR1 LGHNA and CDR2 YSLEER come from the germline V gene. The CDR3 loop spans 21 amino acids. The CDR3 loop reads CASSHVTNARVLSRTNEKLFF. CDR3 DNA: TGCGCCAGCAGCCACGTCACTAATGCCAGGGTCTTGTCCCGAACTAATGAAAAACTGTTTTTT.

V and J are TRBV12-3 or TRBV12-4 and TRBJ1-1; TRBD1 might be the D (5 bases). The V and J ends lost 2 bases and 11 bases respectively, with 15 bases between them. CDR3 length: 13 residues. CDR3 bases: TGTGCCAGCAGTTTATCCGGGGCGTCTGGGGCTTTCTTT. This gives the protein CASSLSGASGAFF.

The CDR3 region is CASSIPDGNTEAFF. Here the CDR3 DNA reads TGTGCCAGCAGTATTCCTGACGGGAACACTGAAGCTTTCTTT. The V and J genes are TRBV6-2 or TRBV6-3 and TRBJ1-1; no firm D call. From germline, CDR1 is MNHEY and CDR2 SVGEGT. V lost 5 bases, J lost 1 base, and 11 bases lay in between. The CDR3 consists of 14 residues.